The 3 T cell receptor beta chains given below trace back to one sample, sequenced in a study of T cell changes during pregnancy in multiple sclerosis. Profiling relied on immunoSEQ multiplex PCR, and the TCRdb table lists in-frame clones only, not all of them. The sample records 56,000 or so clones, around nine tenths being singletons. Here the sequenced sample was peripheral blood, taken in the first trimester of pregnancy. The source is a female donor in good health, enrolled as a control in a pregnancy study.

CDR3 DNA sequence: TGCGCCAGCAGCTCCGACTCCCTTCGGGAGACCCAGTACTTC. It codes for CASSSDSLRETQYF. This rearrangement joins TRBV5-1 to TRBJ2-5; D uncertain. V lost 3 bases and J 5 bases, leaving 14 bases between the germline ends. CDR1 SGHRS and CDR2 YFSETQ come from the germline V gene. CDR3 length: 14 amino acids.

V and J are TRBV27 and TRBJ2-3; no reliable D call. Germline CDR1 MNHEY, CDR2 SMNVEV (reference sequence). This CDR3 region has 13 residues. V dropped 5 bases and J dropped 10 bases, with 16 bases sitting between them. The CDR3 protein is CASSARHTTAQYF. CDR3 bases: TGTGCCAGCAGTGCCCGACACACCACGGCGCAGTATTTT.

The gene calls are TRBV5-6 and TRBJ2-5, with TRBD1 identical over 7 bases. The CDR3 is 19 residues long. Germline CDR1 and CDR2: SGHDT and YYEEEE. V shed 0 bases and J 5 bases; nucleotides not matched to a gene: 19. CDR3 region: CASSLEGEFRGTWSETQYF. The CDR3 DNA reads TGTGCCAGCAGCTTGGAAGGGGAATTCAGGGGGACGTGGTCGGAGACCCAGTACTTC.